These 6 T cell receptor beta chains share one sample of origin, sequenced in a study of blood T cell repertoires in COVID-19. Clones were sequenced by immunoSEQ multiplex PCR, and TCRdb holds only the in-frame ones, with some missing. The data contain 50,000 or so clones, over 65% of them singletons. The source material was peripheral blood. The source of these receptors is a man aged 35-49 years with active COVID-19.

The chain is built from TRBV7-9 and TRBJ2-5; D is possibly TRBD2 (5 bases). Germline loops: CDR1 SEHNR, CDR2 FQNEAQ (reference sequence). V was pared by 5 bases and J by 9 bases, with 7 bases between. The CDR3 runs 10 residues. CDR3 amino acids: CASSPEAQYF. CDR3 nucleotide sequence: TGTGCCAGCAGCCCGGAGGCCCAGTACTTC.

The chain uses TRBV7-2 and TRBJ1-2; no firm D call. The V end was cut by 4 bases, the J end by 3 bases, with 9 bases between. The germline V gene has CDR1 SGHTA and CDR2 FQGNSA. CDR3 size: 13 residues. The CDR3 is CASSSRRDYGYTF. CDR3 in DNA: TGTGCCAGCAGCTCAAGACGGGACTATGGCTACACCTTC.

V and J are TRBV6-5 and TRBJ1-2, with D maybe TRBD1 (5 bases). CDR3 length: 14 residues. The V gene's germline CDR1 is MNHEY and CDR2 SVGAGI. V was shortened by 8 bases and J by 2 bases, with 15 bases between the two germline ends. For the CDR3, the DNA is TGTGCCAGCCCGGCAGGGAGGGTGAACTATGGCTACACCTTC. Protein product: CASPAGRVNYGYTF.

This chain uses TRBV27 with TRBJ2-7, with D possibly being TRBD1 (6 bases). Trimming stripped 5 bases from V and 3 bases from J, with 14 bases between. This CDR3 comprises 14 residues. Per germline, CDR1 MNHEY and CDR2 SMNVEV (reference sequence). CDR3 region: CASSITGTSYEQYF. For the CDR3, the DNA is TGTGCCAGCAGTATAACCGGGACAAGCTACGAGCAGTACTTC.

In its sample, this clone was seen a few times. The chain couples TRBV11-2 to TRBJ1-1; 9 nucleotides agree with TRBD1. CDR1 is SGHAT and CDR2 is FQNNGV in the germline V gene. The CDR3 has 17 residues. Trimming removed 1 base from V and 3 bases from J; junction bases left unmatched: 9. The DNA of the CDR3 is TGTGCCAGCAGCTTAGTAGGACAGGGGAGATTACACACTGAAGCTTTCTTT. It is translated as CASSLVGQGRLHTEAFF.

V usage is TRBV6-1 and J usage is TRBJ1-3; 8 bases map to TRBD1. This CDR3 region has 15 residues. In germline, CDR1 is MNHNS, CDR2 SASEGT. Losses at the gene ends were 2 bases for V and 4 bases for J; bases not matched to a gene: 4. The CDR3 loop is CASSEWTGSGNTIYF. DNA for the CDR3: TGTGCCAGCAGTGAATGGACAGGGTCCGGAAACACCATATATTTT.